These 20 T cell receptor beta chains originate from one sample sequenced in a study of shared clonotypes between healthy human individuals (TCRdb year 2020). To prepare the library, the immunoSEQ multiplex PCR assay was applied. Here the immuneACCESS table is served through TCRdb, limited to in-frame sequences with V and J called. Missing clones are a known gap in these copies; in checked studies unresolved V genes cover under half, and the rest lacks a known reason. Within this sample are around 2.5 million clones, with 80% to 95% of them counted one time only. Approximately 0.35% of the sample lies in the top ten. The sequenced material came from naive CD4+ T cells from PBMCs. This sample's cell subset or site label indicates: CD45RA+ positively selected. These receptors all come from a man aged 18-30 years in good health. Some clones in this sample may be carry-over from other donors' samples.

The chain recombines TRBV10-3 with TRBJ2-3, with D unclear. V shed 1 base and J shed 2 bases, with 7 bases lying between them. CDR1 is ENHRY and CDR2 is SYGVKD in the germline V gene. CDR3 length equals 14 residues. The CDR3 sequence: CAISEWALTDTQYF. Here the CDR3 DNA reads TGTGCCATCAGTGAGTGGGCCCTCACAGATACGCAGTATTTT.

The chain joins TRBV28 to TRBJ2-7; TRBD1 agrees at 9 bases. There are 14 residues in the CDR3. Germline CDR1 is MDHEN and CDR2 is SYDVKM. Trimming at V came to 3 bases and at J to 6 bases, leaving 6 bases not matched to a gene. As DNA, the CDR3 is TGTGCCAGCAGTTTGGGCGGACAGGGGTCCGAGCAGTACTTC. Amino acids: CASSLGGQGSEQYF.

The V call is TRBV28, the J call TRBJ1-5; D not resolved. V was clipped by 2 bases and J by 0 bases, with 14 bases between them. CDR1 and CDR2 from the germline V gene are MDHEN and SYDVKM. The CDR3 contains 17 residues. DNA for the CDR3: TGTGCCAGCAGTTTACTGTCGAGTGCGATTAGCAATCAGCCCCAGCATTTT. As protein: CASSLLSSAISNQPQHF.

The chain joins TRBV11-2 to TRBJ2-1; unclear D gene. Deletions cut 7 bases from V and 8 bases from J, with 9 bases between. CDR3 length: 11 amino acids. The germline V gene has CDR1 SGHAT and CDR2 FQNNGV. The DNA of the CDR3 is TGTGCCAGCACCCCCCTGGATGAGCAGTTCTTC. This encodes CASTPLDEQFF.

The gene calls are TRBV7-9 and TRBJ2-5; no firm D call. From germline, CDR1 is SEHNR and CDR2 FQNEAQ (reference sequence). The V and J ends lost 2 bases and 1 base respectively, with 2 bases between them. The CDR3 spans 12 residues. The CDR3, as DNA: TGTGCCAGCAGCTTACTCCAAGAGACCCAGTACTTC. This encodes CASSLLQETQYF.

In its sample, this clone was seen once. In nucleotides, the CDR3 is TGTGCCAGCGTCCAGGGGCGGTCCGGGGAGCTGTTTTTT. This sequence encodes CASVQGRSGELFF. This chain links TRBV28 with TRBJ2-2, with D perhaps TRBD1 (6 bases). Germline loops: CDR1 MDHEN, CDR2 SYDVKM. V was clipped by 8 bases and J by 6 bases, with 13 bases between them. CDR3 length: 13 residues. The full variable domain, with the rest looked up from reference TRBV28 and TRBJ2-2, is DVKVTQSSRYLVKRTGEKVFLECVQDMDHENMFWYRQDPGLGLRLIYFSYDVKMKEKGDIPEGYSVSREKKERFSLILESASTNQTSMYLCASVQGRSGELFFGEGSRLTVL.

This rearrangement joins TRBV7-8 to TRBJ1-3; weak D call: TRBD1 (5 bases). Trimming stripped 1 base from V and 4 bases from J, with 14 bases between. Germline loops: CDR1 SGHVS, CDR2 FQNEAQ. CDR3 length: 16 amino acids. The CDR3 sequence is CASSLVTGTPGNTIYF. The CDR3 bases are TGTGCCAGCAGCTTAGTCACCGGGACTCCAGGAAACACCATATATTTT.

V is TRBV5-6 and J is TRBJ2-7, with a possible D match to TRBD2 (5 bases). The germline V gene has CDR1 SGHDT and CDR2 YYEEEE. The CDR3 totals 13 residues. V was clipped by 0 bases and J by 6 bases, with 10 bases between them. This CDR3 reads CASSLGGLSEQYF. The CDR3 DNA is TGTGCCAGCAGCTTGGGAGGGCTGTCCGAGCAGTACTTC.

The chain links TRBV6-1 to TRBJ2-3; the D call may be TRBD1 or TRBD2 (6 bases each). V shed 7 bases and J shed 4 bases, with 18 bases lying between them. This CDR3 comprises 15 residues. The germline CDR1 and CDR2 sequences are MNHNS and SASEGT. The CDR3 DNA is TGTGCCAGCACCTCTTCGGGAGAGGGGGCAGATACGCAGTATTTT. Translating it yields CASTSSGEGADTQYF.

V is TRBV2 and J is TRBJ2-2; 7 positions agree with TRBD1. The ends lost 6 bases at V and 4 bases at J; junction bases unmatched: 11. CDR3 size: 16 residues. Germline CDR1 reads SNHLY; CDR2 reads FYNNEI. Here the CDR3 reads CASSKNTGASTGELFF. CDR3 nucleotide sequence: TGTGCCAGCAGCAAGAACACAGGGGCAAGCACCGGGGAGCTGTTTTTT.

This chain links TRBV28 with TRBJ2-7; 10 bases fit TRBD1. Germline lookup yields CDR1 MDHEN and CDR2 SYDVKM. J gave up 1 base and V 6 bases, and 12 bases lay outside the gene matches. The CDR3 sequence is 17 residues long. The CDR3 bases are TGTGCCAGCAGCTGGTCTCCGGGACAGGGGCAGTCCTACGAGCAGTACTTC. Its translation is CASSWSPGQGQSYEQYF. Full variable domain (remainder filled in from reference TRBV28 and TRBJ2-7): DVKVTQSSRYLVKRTGEKVFLECVQDMDHENMFWYRQDPGLGLRLIYFSYDVKMKEKGDIPEGYSVSREKKERFSLILESASTNQTSMYLCASSWSPGQGQSYEQYFGPGTRLTVT.

The count of this clone is one. The chain uses TRBV11-2 and TRBJ2-5; 8 nucleotides align to TRBD2. Looked up from germline, CDR1 is SGHAT and CDR2 is FQNNGV. The trim removed 5 bases at V and 2 bases at J, leaving 4 bases unmatched. The CDR3 contains 14 residues. The CDR3 is CASSTGGGQETQYF. CDR3 nucleotides: TGTGCCAGCAGCACTGGCGGGGGGCAAGAGACCCAGTACTTC.

DNA of the CDR3: TGTGCCAGCAGCTTTACTAGTACTCTCTACGAGCAGTACTTC. Its translation is CASSFTSTLYEQYF. This chain connects TRBV5-6 to TRBJ2-7; TRBD2 might be the D (5 bases). The CDR3 has 14 residues. The V end lost 2 bases, the J end lost 3 bases, and 12 bases lay between the germline ends. Germline loops: CDR1 SGHDT, CDR2 YYEEEE.

The chain has TRBV11-2 and TRBJ2-7, with TRBD2 identical over 10 bases. Germline V gene lookup returns CDR1 SGHAT and CDR2 FQNNGV. With 1 base clipped from V and 3 bases from J, the junction kept 12 bases outside the gene matches. This CDR3 is built from 18 residues. Here the CDR3 DNA reads TGTGCCAGCAGCTTAGCGGGTAGCGGGAGGTACCTCTTCTACGAGCAGTACTTC. It translates to CASSLAGSGRYLFYEQYF.

The chain carries TRBV28 and TRBJ2-4; the match to TRBD1 covers 9 bases. CDR3 size: 17 residues. V shed 3 bases and J 4 bases; nucleotides not matched to a gene: 10. Germline V CDR1 and CDR2: MDHEN, SYDVKM. The CDR3 sequence is CASSLDLGTGRKNIQYF. The CDR3 DNA reads TGTGCCAGCAGTTTGGACCTCGGGACAGGGCGTAAAAACATTCAGTACTTC.

The chain joins TRBV7-8 to TRBJ2-7, with D perhaps assigned TRBD1 or TRBD2 (6 bases each). CDR3 length: 16 residues. The V gene's germline CDR1 is SGHVS and CDR2 FQNEAQ. Trimming stripped 2 bases from V and 6 bases from J, with 20 bases between. CDR3 region: CASSLLLGGRGGEQYF. DNA of the CDR3: TGTGCCAGCAGCTTACTCTTAGGAGGGAGAGGGGGCGAGCAGTACTTC.

CDR3 residues: CASGGQLQETQYF. The CDR3 DNA is TGTGCCAGCGGAGGGCAGTTACAAGAGACCCAGTACTTC. The rearrangement links TRBV6-1 to TRBJ2-5, with a weak D call TRBD2 (6 bases). This CDR3 region has 13 residues. V was pared by 8 bases and J by 2 bases, with 12 bases between. In germline, CDR1 is MNHNS, CDR2 SASEGT.

The chain combines TRBV5-1 with TRBJ2-1; D is undetermined. Germline V gives CDR1 SGHRS, CDR2 YFSETQ. This CDR3 has 18 amino acids. Trimming stripped 0 bases from V and 0 bases from J, with 16 bases between. The CDR3 loop is CASSLAFGSEGSYNEQFF. The CDR3 DNA sequence: TGCGCCAGCAGCTTGGCATTCGGGTCCGAAGGCTCCTACAATGAGCAGTTCTTC.

The CDR3 DNA is TGCGCCAGCAGCGTAGTACAGGGGGCAGGGACTGAAGCTTTCTTT. Translation: CASSVVQGAGTEAFF. V usage is TRBV5-1 and J usage is TRBJ1-1; 9 nucleotides match TRBD1. The CDR3 runs to 15 residues. Germline V gene sequence: CDR1 SGHRS, CDR2 YFSETQ. Losses at the gene ends were 4 bases for V and 5 bases for J; bases not matched to a gene: 9. The variable domain in full, completed from reference TRBV5-1 and TRBJ1-1, reads KAGVTQTPRYLIKTRGQQVTLSCSPISGHRSVSWYQQTPGQGLQFLFEYFSETQRNKGNFPGRFSGRQFSNSRSEMNVSTLELGDSALYLCASSVVQGAGTEAFFGQGTRLTVV.

The gene calls are TRBV9 and TRBJ1-2, with a possible D match to TRBD1 (6 bases). Trimming left V 6 bases short and J 2 bases short, with 14 bases between. Germline V gene lookup returns CDR1 SGDLS and CDR2 YYNGEE. The length of the CDR3 is 14 residues. DNA of the CDR3: TGTGCCAGCAACCGGGGGGCGCAAAACTATGGCTACACCTTC. Encoded protein: CASNRGAQNYGYTF.